The source of this T cell receptor (beta chain) is a study of T cell repertoires in cytomegalovirus infection. One entry per CDR3 protein, called by TCRdb with MiXCR from the reads. The data show nearly 550,000 distinct CDR3 sequences, approximately 17% seen once. Of note for this clonotype: Its antigen remains unknown.

Study outcomes and limitations: Individuals carrying CMV plus the relevant HLA were identified by cumulative frequency of public TCR beta families. CMV-specific TCR beta clonotypes restricted by HLA-C dominated the ex vivo response.

V lost 5 bases and J 4 bases, leaving 9 bases between the germline ends. The CDR3 has 12 amino acids. Germline V lookup: CDR1 MDHEN, CDR2 SYDVKM. The V gene is TRBV28, the J gene TRBJ2-7, with D uncertain. Sequencing input: CD8+ T cells from PBMCs. The clonotype originates from a human donor in good health (CMV status not recorded). Some clones in this sample may be carry-over from other donors' samples. This chain's CDR3 is CASSDDGYEQYF. Written as DNA, the CDR3 is TGTGCCAGCAGTGATGACGGGTACGAGCAGTACTTC. Full variable domain (rest looked up from reference TRBV28 and TRBJ2-7): DVKVTQSSRYLVKRTGEKVFLECVQDMDHENMFWYRQDPGLGLRLIYFSYDVKMKEKGDIPEGYSVSREKKERFSLILESASTNQTSMYLCASSDDGYEQYFGPGTRLTVT.